Listed below are T cell receptor beta chains from one sample, sequenced in a study of regulatory T cells in long-lasting Graves disease. TCRdb called the multiplex PCR reads again in MiXCR, with one record for every CDR3 protein. Of a few hundred thousand distinct CDR3 sequences listed, roughly 25% were seen once; the top ten hold less than 30%. The starting material was peripheral blood mononuclear cells (PBMCs), obtained when the disease was refractory, from a patient treated with antithyroid drugs. These receptors all come from a woman between 40 and 55 years old with Graves disease. CDR3s include the opening cysteine and the closing phenylalanine or tryptophan. D genes are given only for firm matches. Part of the rows lack a size; the others show once, few, many or a class for expanded clones.

CDR3,DNA,D,J,size,V
CAISQGSVDSPLHF,TGTGCCATCAGTCAGGGGTCGGTCGATTCACCCCTCCACTTT,NA,TRBJ1-6,many,TRBV10-3
CASSELRWTGNGYTF,TGTGCCAGCAGCGAATTGCGCTGGACAGGGAATGGCTACACCTTC,TRBD1,TRBJ1-2,many,TRBV12-3/TRBV12-4
CASSYRAPVDEQFF,TGTGCCAGCAGTTACCGGGCCCCCGTGGATGAGCAGTTCTTC,NA,TRBJ2-1,NA,TRBV6-4
CASSPHSGRARWEQFF,TGTGCCAGCAGCCCTCATAGCGGGAGGGCCCGATGGGAGCAGTTCTTC,TRBD2,TRBJ2-1,few,TRBV11-2
CASSQVSGNSPLHF,TGTGCCAGCAGCCAAGTCTCGGGCAATTCACCCCTCCACTTT,NA,TRBJ1-6,few,TRBV14
CSADIDRAATQYF,TGCAGTGCTGATATCGACAGGGCGGCGACCCAGTACTTC,TRBD1,TRBJ2-5,few,TRBV20-1
CAISEFWASEIHYEQYF,TGTGCCATCAGTGAGTTCTGGGCTAGCGAAATACACTACGAGCAGTACTTC,NA,TRBJ2-7,NA,TRBV10-3
CASSEGVWETGELFF,TGTGCCAGCAGCGAGGGGGTGTGGGAAACCGGGGAGCTGTTTTTT,NA,TRBJ2-2,few,TRBV9
CSARPLPGTGPISYNSPLHF,TGCAGTGCTAGACCCCTTCCCGGGACAGGTCCTATCTCCTATAATTCACCCCTCCACTTT,TRBD1,TRBJ1-6,NA,TRBV20-1
CASSQEWGGVVTTDTQYF,TGCGCCAGCAGCCAAGAATGGGGGGGTGTGGTCACCACAGATACGCAGTATTTT,TRBD2,TRBJ2-3,NA,TRBV4-1
CASSLGRVAGDYNEQFF,TGTGCCAGCAGCTTAGGGCGTGTGGCAGGGGACTACAATGAGCAGTTCTTC,NA,TRBJ2-1,once,TRBV11-3
CASRFMEGPYNEQFF,TGTGCCAGCAGATTCATGGAGGGCCCCTACAATGAGCAGTTCTTC,NA,TRBJ2-1,many,TRBV2
CASSTEQGASGYTF,TGTGCCAGCAGCACCGAACAGGGGGCTAGTGGCTACACCTTC,TRBD1,TRBJ1-2,NA,TRBV5-1
CASSVVSSGYNEQFF,TGTGCCAGCAGCGTAGTTTCTAGCGGCTACAATGAGCAGTTCTTC,TRBD2,TRBJ2-1,NA,TRBV9
CASSQAGGQQETQYF,TGTGCCAGCAGCCAAGCGGGAGGTCAGCAAGAGACCCAGTACTTC,TRBD2,TRBJ2-5,many,TRBV6-1
CASSSRGPGEQYF,TGCGCCAGCAGCTCCAGGGGGCCAGGGGAGCAGTACTTC,TRBD1,TRBJ2-7,few,TRBV5-1
CSAREGTSGRGEQYF,TGCAGTGCTAGAGAGGGGACTAGCGGGAGAGGTGAGCAGTACTTC,TRBD2,TRBJ2-7,many,TRBV20-1
CASSLFGHSNQPQHF,TGCGCCAGCAGCTTGTTTGGGCACAGCAATCAGCCCCAGCATTTT,NA,TRBJ1-5,NA,TRBV5-1
CASSPPNGEGAEAFF,TGTGCCAGCAGTCCCCCAAATGGGGAAGGTGCTGAAGCTTTCTTT,NA,TRBJ1-1,NA,TRBV12-3/TRBV12-4
CASSQHWTSGVTNTGELFF,TGTGCCAGCAGCCAACACTGGACTAGCGGGGTTACGAACACCGGGGAGCTGTTTTTT,TRBD2,TRBJ2-2,few,TRBV11-2
CASSSTNLVETQYF,TGTGCCAGCAGCTCTACAAACCTGGTGGAGACCCAGTACTTC,NA,TRBJ2-5,many,TRBV11-2
CASSSPRDTIRSYEQYF,TGTGCCAGCAGTTCCCCCAGGGACACAATACGCTCCTACGAGCAGTACTTC,NA,TRBJ2-7,NA,TRBV6-5
CASSVGQGTNEKLFF,TGTGCCAGCAGCGTAGGTCAGGGGACTAATGAAAAACTGTTTTTT,NA,TRBJ1-4,NA,TRBV9
CASSHTSRYSGNTIYF,TGTGCCAGCAGTCACACAAGTAGATACTCTGGAAACACCATATATTTT,NA,TRBJ1-3,NA,TRBV28
CASSFLTSYGETQYF,TGTGCCAGCAGCTTCCTAACTAGTTACGGAGAGACCCAGTACTTC,NA,TRBJ2-5,NA,TRBV5-4
CASSLIGNADEKLFF,TGTGCCAGCAGTTTGATAGGGAATGCTGATGAAAAACTGTTTTTT,NA,TRBJ1-4,many,TRBV28
CASSLLGGSSSGNTIYF,TGTGCCAGCAGCTTATTGGGAGGTTCAAGCTCTGGAAACACCATATATTTT,NA,TRBJ1-3,NA,TRBV7-8
CAISLTLVGSTEAFF,TGTGCCATCAGCCTTACCCTGGTAGGGAGCACTGAAGCTTTCTTT,NA,TRBJ1-1,few,TRBV10-3
CASSYRGLAKNIQYF,TGTGCCAGCAGTTACAGGGGGCTTGCCAAAAACATTCAGTACTTC,TRBD1,TRBJ2-4,NA,TRBV6-2/TRBV6-3
CASSLDGRGNTIYF,TGTGCCAGCAGTCTGGACGGGAGGGGAAACACCATATATTTT,NA,TRBJ1-3,NA,TRBV7-3
CASSIRGPTLEQYF,TGTGCCAGTAGTATACGGGGGCCCACCTTGGAGCAGTACTTC,NA,TRBJ2-7,NA,TRBV19
CASSLRRFGRGNQETQYF,TGTGCCAGCAGTTTACGGAGGTTCGGCAGGGGCAACCAAGAGACCCAGTACTTC,NA,TRBJ2-5,many,TRBV28
CASSLVVNNEQYF,TGCGCCAGCAGCTTGGTGGTAAACAACGAGCAGTACTTC,NA,TRBJ2-7,NA,TRBV5-1
CASRRDRNQETQYF,TGTGCCAGCAGGAGGGACAGGAACCAAGAGACCCAGTACTTC,TRBD1,TRBJ2-5,many,TRBV12-3/TRBV12-4
CASIGRGGKGTEAFF,TGTGCCAGCATAGGTAGGGGAGGGAAGGGAACTGAAGCTTTCTTT,NA,TRBJ1-1,many,TRBV6-1
CASRGGGGFDQPQHF,TGTGCCAGCAGAGGCGGGGGGGGCTTTGATCAGCCCCAGCATTTT,NA,TRBJ1-5,many,TRBV2
CASSSQRKIQETQYF,TGTGCCAGCAGCTCTCAGCGGAAAATACAAGAGACCCAGTACTTC,NA,TRBJ2-5,many,TRBV7-8
CASSQGQINQPQHF,TGCGCCAGCAGCCAAGGACAAATCAATCAGCCCCAGCATTTT,NA,TRBJ1-5,NA,TRBV4-1
CSAGRGGAGGEAFF,TGCAGTGCCGGACGAGGGGGGGCCGGGGGTGAAGCTTTCTTT,NA,TRBJ1-1,NA,TRBV20-1
CASSRIGGGMNEKLFF,TGTGCCAGCAGCCGAATCGGGGGTGGCATGAATGAAAAACTGTTTTTT,NA,TRBJ1-4,many,TRBV12-3/TRBV12-4
CASGLLAGAQETQYF,TGTGCCAGCGGCTTACTAGCGGGAGCCCAAGAGACCCAGTACTTC,TRBD2,TRBJ2-5,NA,TRBV12-3/TRBV12-4
CASSPGLAASTDTQYF,TGTGCCAGCAGTCCTGGACTAGCGGCAAGCACAGATACGCAGTATTTT,TRBD2,TRBJ2-3,NA,TRBV12-3/TRBV12-4
CASSLAAGILYGYTF,TGTGCCAGCAGCTTAGCGGCAGGGATCCTCTATGGCTACACCTTC,NA,TRBJ1-2,NA,TRBV7-9
CASSSSGTYSYEQYF,TGCGCCAGCAGTTCTAGCGGAACTTACTCCTACGAGCAGTACTTC,TRBD2,TRBJ2-7,few,TRBV5-1
CASSISDGQETQYF,TGTGCCAGTAGTATCTCCGACGGACAAGAGACCCAGTACTTC,NA,TRBJ2-5,few,TRBV19
CASRDRGTNEKLFF,TGTGCCAGCAGAGACAGGGGCACTAATGAAAAACTGTTTTTT,TRBD1,TRBJ1-4,many,TRBV6-1
CASSAERGELFF,TGTGCCAGCTCAGCGGAAAGGGGGGAGCTGTTTTTT,NA,TRBJ2-2,many,TRBV2
CASSQLGMEYNEQFF,TGTGCCAGCAGCCAACTAGGGATGGAGTACAATGAGCAGTTCTTC,NA,TRBJ2-1,NA,TRBV14
CASSLVPPGIRANQPQHF,TGTGCCAGCAGTTTAGTTCCCCCCGGCATACGGGCGAATCAGCCCCAGCATTTT,NA,TRBJ1-5,many,TRBV27